Shown below are 15 T cell receptor beta chains from a single sample sequenced in a study of T cell responses to AZD1222 COVID-19 vaccine. TCRdb keeps only in-frame clones here, not all; method: immunoSEQ multiplex PCR. The sample lists about 110,000 clones; over 75% were seen once. The sample here was peripheral blood, taken 28 days after the second AZD1222 dose. The receptors here all came from an adult who received the AZD1222 COVID-19 vaccine.

The chain carries TRBV30 and TRBJ2-3, with TRBD2 identical over 11 bases. The V and J ends lost 0 bases and 2 bases, in that order; junction bases with no gene match: 4. The CDR3 runs 16 residues. Germline-derived CDR1 and CDR2 are GTSNPN and SVGIG (reference sequence). The CDR3: CAWSVFSGGATDTQYF. DNA for the CDR3: TGTGCCTGGAGTGTTTTTAGCGGGGGGGCCACAGATACGCAGTATTTT.

CDR3 sequence reads: CASSLLEGGYTF. The CDR3, as DNA: TGTGCCAGCAGTTTGTTGGAGGGAGGCTACACCTTC. This chain uses TRBV12-3 or TRBV12-4 with TRBJ1-2; D not resolved. Trimming took 3 bases from V and 8 from J, leaving 10 bases between them. The length of the CDR3 is 12 residues.

This sequence joins TRBV6-5 and TRBJ1-6, with unresolved D. V gave up 11 bases and J gave up 7 bases, with 12 bases separating them. Germline values: CDR1 MNHEY, CDR2 SVGAGI. This CDR3 comprises 12 residues. The DNA of the CDR3 is TGTGCCGGCGCGAGGAACAATTCACCCCTCCACTTT. Translation gives CAGARNNSPLHF.

This clone was recorded only once. V is TRBV9 and J is TRBJ1-1, with TRBD1 matching over 8 bases. This CDR3 has 15 residues. Germline trimming cut 4 bases from V and 1 base from J; bases unmatched to any gene: 6. CDR1 is SGDLS, CDR2 YYNGEE, per germline. The chain's CDR3 is CASSPGTGENTEAFF. The CDR3, as DNA: TGTGCCAGCAGCCCAGGGACAGGTGAGAACACTGAAGCTTTCTTT.

The chain combines TRBV7-2 with TRBJ2-2; D not certain. Trimming shortened V by 1 base and J by 6 bases, and 6 bases separated the two germline ends. The CDR3 runs to 13 residues. Germline CDR1 SGHTA, CDR2 FQGNSA. CDR3 nucleotides: TGTGCCAGCAGCTTAGGGTCGGCCGGGGAGCTGTTTTTT. This encodes CASSLGSAGELFF.

The rearrangement joins TRBV28 to TRBJ2-3; 8 bases fit TRBD2. CDR3 length equals 15 residues. Per germline, CDR1 MDHEN and CDR2 SYDVKM. V was clipped by 3 bases and J by 1 base; unmatched bases: 3. The CDR3 DNA follows: TGTGCCAGCAGTTTGACTAGCGTGGGCACAGATACGCAGTATTTT. Translation gives CASSLTSVGTDTQYF.

The chain uses TRBV14 and TRBJ2-6; D remains unclear. From germline, CDR1 is SGHDN and CDR2 FVKESK. V lost 5 bases to trimming and J lost 0 bases, with 8 bases between them. The CDR3 is 15 residues long. The chain's CDR3 is CASSIFRSGANVLTF. The CDR3, as DNA: TGTGCCAGCAGCATCTTCCGCTCTGGGGCCAACGTCCTGACTTTC.

The chain has TRBV6-1 and TRBJ1-2; possibly TRBD1 for D (5 bases). The CDR3 totals 15 residues. Germline loops: CDR1 MNHNS, CDR2 SASEGT. Between the trimmed V and J ends, which lost 7 bases and 3 bases, there was a span of 18 bases. CDR3 coding DNA: TGTGCCAGCATCCCCTTCGGGGACCCCTACTATGGCTACACCTTC. Its protein is CASIPFGDPYYGYTF.

The rearrangement uses TRBV20-1 and TRBJ1-6, with D possibly matching TRBD1 (5 bases). Germline values: CDR1 DFQATT, CDR2 SNEGSKA (reference sequence). The V end lost 7 bases, the J end lost 7 bases, and 8 bases lay between the germline ends. CDR3 length equals 11 residues. CDR3 protein: CSVRGNSPLHF. The CDR3 DNA follows: TGCAGTGTAAGGGGAAATTCACCCCTCCACTTT.

As DNA, the CDR3 is TGTGCCAGCAGCGCCCCCGGGACAGCGAACACTGAAGCTTTCTTT. Amino acid sequence: CASSAPGTANTEAFF. The genes are TRBV7-9 and TRBJ1-1, with 7 bases identical to TRBD1. This CDR3 comprises 15 residues. V gave up 5 bases and J gave up 1 base; unmatched junction bases: 7. Germline loops: CDR1 SEHNR, CDR2 FQNEAQ (reference sequence).

This clone came up once. The J gene is TRBJ2-7, the V gene TRBV24-1; tentatively, D is TRBD2 (5 bases). The CDR3 contains 14 residues. The V and J ends lost 5 bases and 3 bases respectively, with 13 bases between them. Germline loops: CDR1 KGHDR, CDR2 SFDVKD. Here the CDR3 DNA reads TGTGCCACCAGTGGTGGACTCCGGGTCTACGAGCAGTACTTC. The encoded protein is CATSGGLRVYEQYF.

V is TRBV30 and J is TRBJ2-5, with D unclear. The CDR3 loop spans 13 amino acids. Trimming took off 8 bases at V and 0 bases at J, with 13 bases between the two ends. Germline lookup yields CDR1 GTSNPN and CDR2 SVGIG (reference sequence). The CDR3 nucleotides read TGTGCCGGATCGAGAGAGTACCAAGAGACCCAGTACTTC. Its translation: CAGSREYQETQYF.

V is TRBV5-4 and J is TRBJ1-4, with D possibly matching TRBD1 (6 bases). Germline-derived CDR1 and CDR2 are SGHNT and YYREEE (reference sequence). The CDR3 has 15 amino acids. Trimming left V 0 bases short and J 5 bases short, with 11 bases between. The CDR3 sequence: CASSLDGRGNEKLFF. Here the CDR3 DNA reads TGTGCCAGCAGCTTGGATGGGAGGGGGAATGAAAAACTGTTTTTT.

Points on this clone: The identical CDR3 is also encoded by other nucleotide sequences in the sample. The rearrangement uses TRBV7-9 and TRBJ2-1; D gene unclear. The CDR3 runs to 10 residues. With 6 bases removed from V and 6 bases from J, the gap between germline ends came to 3 bases. The V gene's germline CDR1 is SEHNR and CDR2 FQNEAQ (reference sequence). The CDR3 sequence is CASSSNEQFF. The CDR3 DNA sequence: TGTGCCAGCAGTAGCAATGAGCAGTTCTTC.

This clone was observed a single time. The chain has TRBV3-1 (or the pseudogene TRBV3-2) and TRBJ2-7, with 9 bases identical to TRBD2. In germline, CDR1 is LGHDT, CDR2 YNNKEL (reference sequence). This CDR3 has 14 residues. The V gene end was trimmed by 4 bases and the J gene end by 1 base; junction bases not matched to a gene: 2. The DNA for the CDR3 is TGTGCCAGCAGCCCCCTAGCGGGGTCCTACGAGCAGTACTTC. Protein: CASSPLAGSYEQYF.